This T cell receptor beta chain was obtained from a study of T cells in localized non-small cell lung cancer. Study-level points and caveats: Among blood samples, higher T cell density accompanied longer overall survival. Uninvolved nearby lung showed the greatest T cell clonality, exceeding that found in tumor. Out of the top 100 tumor clones, a median roughly 50 were seen in adjacent lung.

This clone was seen just once. The antigen is undetermined. The assay was immunoSEQ multiplex PCR, and TCRdb's table has in-frame clones only and misses some. The data hold about 70,000 clones, with roughly 84% observed a single time. Germline CDR1 reads SGHTA; CDR2 reads FQGNSA. This CDR3 is built from 16 residues. Trimming removed 3 bases from V and 1 base from J; junction bases left unmatched: 3. The sample consisted of peripheral blood, taken before any cancer treatment. The rearrangement links TRBV7-2 to TRBJ1-3; TRBD1 matches at 10 bases. The clonotype was recovered from a female donor over 55 with stage I lung adenocarcinoma. CDR3: CASSLTGGFSGNTIYF. CDR3 nucleotides: TGTGCCAGCAGCTTGACAGGGGGCTTTTCTGGAAACACCATATATTTT.